This paragraph covers one T cell receptor beta chain sequence. This sample was included in a study of OX40 agonist ivuxolimab in advanced cancers. The germline gives CDR1 MGHDK, CDR2 SYGVNS. CDR3 size: 14 residues. The V segment lost 4 bases and the J segment 4 bases; nucleotides outside the gene matches: 2. Here immunoSEQ multiplex PCR was the method, and the copy in TCRdb shows in-frame clones only, minus some. This table has over 50,000 clones, 92% appearing once. The source was CD4+ or CD8+ T cells sorted from blood, collected in a trial of the OX40 agonist ivuxolimab. V and J are TRBV25-1 and TRBJ1-5; TRBD1 matches 9 bases. The clonotype comes from an adult with an advanced solid tumor such as melanoma, head and neck, liver or kidney cancer. CDR3 DNA: TGTGCCAGCAGTGGGGGACAGGGAAATCAGCCCCAGCATTTT. It yields the protein CASSGGQGNQPQHF.